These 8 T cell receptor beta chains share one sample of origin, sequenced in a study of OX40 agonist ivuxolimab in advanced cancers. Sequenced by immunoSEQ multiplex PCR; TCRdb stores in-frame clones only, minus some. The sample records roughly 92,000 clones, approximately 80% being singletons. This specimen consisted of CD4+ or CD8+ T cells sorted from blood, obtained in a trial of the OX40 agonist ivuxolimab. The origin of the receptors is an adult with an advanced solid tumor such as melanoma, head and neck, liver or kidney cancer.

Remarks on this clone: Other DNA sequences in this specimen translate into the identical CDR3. The CDR3 protein is CASSPGGQGGEQYF. Here the CDR3 DNA reads TGTGCCAGCTCACCAGGAGGACAGGGGGGCGAGCAGTACTTC. The gene calls are TRBV18 and TRBJ2-7; 10 nucleotides line up with TRBD1. CDR1 is KGHSH, CDR2 LQKENI, per germline. CDR3 length: 14 residues. The junction had 4 bases not matched to a gene; V was cut back by 2 bases and J by 6 bases.

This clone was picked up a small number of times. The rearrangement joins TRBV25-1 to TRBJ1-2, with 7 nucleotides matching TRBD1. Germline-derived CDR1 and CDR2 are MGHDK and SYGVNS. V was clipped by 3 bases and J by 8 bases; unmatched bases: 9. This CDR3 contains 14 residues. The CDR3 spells CASSDPLTGIGYTF. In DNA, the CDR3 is TGTGCCAGCAGTGACCCTCTGACAGGGATAGGCTACACCTTC.

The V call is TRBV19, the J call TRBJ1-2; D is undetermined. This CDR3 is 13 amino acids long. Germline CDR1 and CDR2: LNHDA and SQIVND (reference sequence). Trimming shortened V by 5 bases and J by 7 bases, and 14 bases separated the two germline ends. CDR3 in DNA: TGTGCCAGTAGTGAGCGGGAATTCGGTGGCTACACCTTC. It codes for CASSEREFGGYTF.

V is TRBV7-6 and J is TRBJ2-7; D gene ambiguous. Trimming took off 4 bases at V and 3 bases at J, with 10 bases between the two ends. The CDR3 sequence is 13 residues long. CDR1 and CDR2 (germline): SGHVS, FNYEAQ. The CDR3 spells CASSSSDGYEQYF. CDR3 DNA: TGTGCCAGCAGCTCCTCGGACGGCTACGAGCAGTACTTC.

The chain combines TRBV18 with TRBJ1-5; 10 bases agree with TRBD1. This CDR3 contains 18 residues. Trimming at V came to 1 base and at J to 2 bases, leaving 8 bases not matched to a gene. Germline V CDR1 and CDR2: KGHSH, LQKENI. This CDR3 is CASSPQGQGLLGNQPQHF. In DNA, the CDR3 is TGTGCCAGCTCACCACAGGGACAGGGGTTGTTAGGCAATCAGCCCCAGCATTTT.

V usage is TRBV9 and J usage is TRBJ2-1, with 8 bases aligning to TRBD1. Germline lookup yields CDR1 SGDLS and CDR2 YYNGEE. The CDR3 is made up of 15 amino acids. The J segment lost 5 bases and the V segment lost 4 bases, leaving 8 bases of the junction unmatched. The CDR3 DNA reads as TGTGCCAGCAGCCCCCGGACAGGGACAGACAATGAGCAGTTCTTC. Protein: CASSPRTGTDNEQFF.

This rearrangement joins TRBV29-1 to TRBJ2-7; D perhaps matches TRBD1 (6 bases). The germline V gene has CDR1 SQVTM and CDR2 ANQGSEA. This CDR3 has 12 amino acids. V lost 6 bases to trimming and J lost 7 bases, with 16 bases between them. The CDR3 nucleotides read TGCAGCGTAGTGCTGGGGGCACGGGAGCAGTACTTC. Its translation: CSVVLGAREQYF.

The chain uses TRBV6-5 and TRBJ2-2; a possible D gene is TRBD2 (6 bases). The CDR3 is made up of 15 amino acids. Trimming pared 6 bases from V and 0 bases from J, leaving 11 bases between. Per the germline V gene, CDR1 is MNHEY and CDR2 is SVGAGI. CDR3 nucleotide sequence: TGTGCCAGCAGCTCCGGGAGAACGAACACCGGGGAGCTGTTTTTT. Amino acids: CASSSGRTNTGELFF.